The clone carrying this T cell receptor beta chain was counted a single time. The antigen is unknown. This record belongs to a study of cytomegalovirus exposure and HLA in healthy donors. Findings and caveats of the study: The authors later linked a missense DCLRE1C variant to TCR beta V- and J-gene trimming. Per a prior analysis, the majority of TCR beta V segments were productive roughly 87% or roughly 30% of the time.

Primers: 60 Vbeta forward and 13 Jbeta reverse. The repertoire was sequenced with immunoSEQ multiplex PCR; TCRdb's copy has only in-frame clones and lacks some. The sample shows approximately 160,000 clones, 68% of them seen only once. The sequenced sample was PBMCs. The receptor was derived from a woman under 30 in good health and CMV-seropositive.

The CDR3 loop is CASGWNPGGSDTQYF. DNA of the CDR3: TGTGCCAGCGGTTGGAACCCGGGAGGTTCAGATACGCAGTATTTT. The chain recombines TRBV27 with TRBJ2-3; 7 bases line up with TRBD2. From germline, CDR1 is MNHEY and CDR2 SMNVEV (reference sequence). There are 15 residues in the CDR3. V lost 8 bases to trimming and J lost 4 bases; unmatched junction nucleotides: 12.